This TCR beta chain was observed in a study of blood T cell repertoires in COVID-19. Per the study methods: The assay estimated nucleated cells by amplifying reference gene primers. Assay used: immunoSEQ multiplex PCR; TCRdb lists only in-frame clones, some missing. The V and J calls and the clone size are those of that table, but D and trimming were determined from the DNA. The table lists some 97,000 clones, about 83% of them singletons, with 9.5% to 15% in the top ten. CDR1 is SGHAT and CDR2 is FQNNGV in the germline V gene. V was trimmed by 1 base and J by 8 bases, leaving 11 bases between them. The CDR3 is made up of 13 amino acids.

V gene TRBV11-2 combines with J gene TRBJ1-2; the D gene is possibly TRBD1 (5 bases). The origin of this receptor is a human donor in a cohort sampled during active COVID-19. Specimen: peripheral blood. This CDR3 is CASSLVGPGGYTF. In nucleotides, the CDR3 is TGTGCCAGCAGCTTAGTGGGGCCAGGGGGCTACACCTTC.